A single sample gave rise to the 5 T cell receptor beta chains below, sequenced in a study of pediatric ulcerative colitis. Measured with immunoSEQ multiplex PCR; TCRdb has only the in-frame clones, and not every one. Of about 64,000 clones listed, roughly nine tenths were seen once; the top ten hold around 3%. Sequencing was performed on blood. The source of these receptors is a boy aged 5-17 years with severe ulcerative colitis.

The V gene is TRBV9, the J gene TRBJ2-7, with 9 bases that match TRBD2. Trimming at V came to 0 bases and at J to 3 bases, leaving 4 bases not matched to a gene. The CDR3 loop spans 15 amino acids. CDR1 and CDR2 from the germline V gene are SGDLS and YYNGEE. The CDR3 protein is CASSVGVREGYEQYF. DNA for the CDR3: TGTGCCAGCAGCGTAGGGGTGCGGGAGGGCTACGAGCAGTACTTC.

The chain links TRBV19 to TRBJ2-1; TRBD2 aligns across 13 bases. J lost 1 base, V lost 5 bases, and 5 bases had no gene match. The CDR3 consists of 17 residues. Germline V CDR1 and CDR2: LNHDA, SQIVND (reference sequence). The DNA for the CDR3 is TGTGCCAGTAGTCATACTAGCGGGAGGGATTCCTACAATGAGCAGTTCTTC. Amino acid sequence: CASSHTSGRDSYNEQFF.

This sequence joins TRBV10-3 and TRBJ2-2; perhaps TRBD1 as D (6 bases). Per germline, CDR1 ENHRY and CDR2 SYGVKD. CDR3 length: 12 residues. Trimming took off 7 bases at V and 5 bases at J, with 8 bases between the two ends. The CDR3 DNA sequence: TGTGCCATCAAGGGACAAACCGGGGAGCTGTTTTTT. Its translation is CAIKGQTGELFF.

This rearrangement joins TRBV5-1 to TRBJ1-1; possible D gene TRBD1, 6 bases. V lost 6 bases and J 1 base, leaving 10 bases between the germline ends. The CDR3 extends over 13 amino acids. Germline V CDR1 and CDR2: SGHRS, YFSETQ. The CDR3 region is CASNREQNTEAFF. CDR3 sequence (DNA): TGCGCCAGCAACAGGGAACAGAACACTGAAGCTTTCTTT.

This chain joins TRBV27 and TRBJ2-7; D may be TRBD2 (6 bases). The CDR3 contains 14 residues. In germline, CDR1 is MNHEY, CDR2 SMNVEV (reference sequence). Trimming removed 6 bases from V and 0 bases from J, with 12 bases in between. DNA for the CDR3: TGTGCCAGCAGAGGGATGGAGGGCTCCTACGAGCAGTACTTC. Protein sequence: CASRGMEGSYEQYF.